This T cell receptor (beta chain) was identified during a study of blood T cells in healthy people across ages. A J-beta primer mix and a sample-barcoded 5' primer were used in a second PCR of about 7 to 12 cycles. TCRdb reprocessed the 5' RACE reads via MiXCR and lists one record per CDR3 protein. This table holds about 620,000 distinct CDR3 sequences, around 21% found once. This clonotype was seen a few times. Germline values: CDR1 SQVTM, CDR2 ANQGSEA. V lost 3 bases to trimming and J lost 0 bases; unmatched junction nucleotides: 1. The CDR3 loop spans 15 amino acids. The clonotype was recovered from a man aged 65 to 79 in good health. J is TRBJ2-5 and V is TRBV29-1; TRBD2 matches at 13 bases. Sample: blood. The CDR3 is CSVEGTSGNQETQYF. CDR3 nucleotide sequence: TGCAGCGTTGAGGGGACTAGCGGGAACCAAGAGACCCAGTACTTC.